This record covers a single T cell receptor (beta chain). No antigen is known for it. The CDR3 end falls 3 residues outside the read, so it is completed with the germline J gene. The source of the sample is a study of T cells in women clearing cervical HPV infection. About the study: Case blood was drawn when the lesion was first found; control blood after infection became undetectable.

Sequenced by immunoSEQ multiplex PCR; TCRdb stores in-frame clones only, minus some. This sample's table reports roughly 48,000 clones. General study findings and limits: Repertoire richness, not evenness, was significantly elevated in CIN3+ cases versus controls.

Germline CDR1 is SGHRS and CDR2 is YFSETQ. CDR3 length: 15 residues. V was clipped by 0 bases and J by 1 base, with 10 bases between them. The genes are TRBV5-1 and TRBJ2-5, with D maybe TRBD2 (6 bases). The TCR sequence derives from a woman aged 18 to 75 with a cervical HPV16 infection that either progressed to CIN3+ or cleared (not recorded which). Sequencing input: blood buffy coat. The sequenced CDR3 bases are TGCGCCAGCAGCTTGGTCGGAGGGCTCCAAGAGACC. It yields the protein CASSLVGGLQET. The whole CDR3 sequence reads CASSLVGGLQETQYF.